Each of the 12 T cell receptor beta chains below was sequenced from the same sample in a study of CD8+ T cells in alopecia areata. It was cDNA, reverse transcribed from extracted RNA, that served as the sequencing template. TCRdb's table, derived via immunoSEQ multiplex PCR, lists solely in-frame clones and lacks some. This table holds 100,000 to 150,000 clones, almost 50% found once. Here the sequenced sample was CD8+ T cells sorted from blood, taken at week 0. All receptors derive from a human donor with alopecia areata.

V is TRBV19 and J is TRBJ2-5; D is possibly TRBD2 (5 bases). Germline loops: CDR1 LNHDA, CDR2 SQIVND (reference sequence). CDR3 length equals 14 residues. V shed 4 bases and J shed 6 bases, with 15 bases lying between them. Here the CDR3 reads CASSKGEEAQTQYF. The CDR3 coding sequence is TGTGCCAGTAGTAAGGGAGAGGAGGCGCAGACCCAGTACTTC. Full variable domain (remainder filled in from reference TRBV19 and TRBJ2-5): DGGITQSPKYLFRKEGQNVTLSCEQNLNHDAMYWYRQDPGQGLRLIYYSQIVNDFQKGDIAEGYSVSREKKESFPLTVTSAQKNPTAFYLCASSKGEEAQTQYFGPGTRLLVL.

Note on this clone: At one boundary the junction diverges from the germline segment, which might be a read error. The DNA for the CDR3 is TGTGCCAGCAGTTACGGGACTAGCGACACCGGGGAGCTGTTTTTT. Its protein is CASSYGTSDTGELFF. This chain links TRBV10-3 with TRBJ2-2, with 10 bases that match TRBD2. The CDR3 runs 15 residues. Germline assignment: CDR1 ENHRY and CDR2 SYGVKD.

J is TRBJ1-2 and V is TRBV9; the D gene is possibly TRBD1 (5 bases). Germline loops: CDR1 SGDLS, CDR2 YYNGEE. The CDR3 extends over 15 amino acids. Trimming removed 1 base at V and 0 bases at J, with 10 bases between. The CDR3 sequence: CASSVSGIANYGYTF. The DNA of the CDR3 is TGTGCCAGCAGCGTATCAGGGATCGCTAACTATGGCTACACCTTC. Looking up the rest from reference TRBV9 and TRBJ1-2 gives the full variable domain: DSGVTQTPKHLITATGQRVTLRCSPRSGDLSVYWYQQSLDQGLQFLIQYYNGEERAKGNILERFSAQQFPDLHSELNLSSLELGDSALYFCASSVSGIANYGYTFGSGTRLTVV.

This clone was picked up a small number of times. The V and J genes are TRBV6-5 and TRBJ2-5; 8 bases are shared with TRBD2. After removal of 4 bases from V and 5 bases from J, the junction contained 6 bases not matched to a gene. CDR3 length: 14 amino acids. Germline CDR1 reads MNHEY; CDR2 reads SVGAGI. The CDR3 reads CASSSLGLGETQYF. CDR3 in DNA: TGTGCCAGCAGTTCCCTGGGACTAGGGGAGACCCAGTACTTC.

The rearrangement joins TRBV5-6 to TRBJ1-1; 8 positions agree with TRBD1. This CDR3 contains 15 residues. The germline V gene has CDR1 SGHDT and CDR2 YYEEEE. Trimming cost V 0 bases and J 3 bases; bases outside gene matches: 4. The CDR3 loop is CASSLGQGYDTEAFF. DNA for the CDR3: TGTGCCAGCAGCTTGGGACAGGGGTATGACACTGAAGCTTTCTTT.

This sequence joins TRBV6-1 and TRBJ1-2; the D gene is possibly TRBD1 (6 bases). CDR3 length equals 14 residues. V lost 5 bases to trimming and J lost 4 bases, with 14 bases between them. Germline V gene lookup returns CDR1 MNHNS and CDR2 SASEGT. CDR3 region: CASSPYPDSYGYTF. Written as DNA, the CDR3 is TGTGCCAGCAGTCCTTATCCGGACAGCTATGGCTACACCTTC.

This clone showed up just a few times. The CDR3 DNA reads TGTGCCAGCAGTTCTCCGGGGGGGATCCTTAGCACAGATACGCAGTATTTT. This sequence encodes CASSSPGGILSTDTQYF. The J gene is TRBJ2-3, the V gene TRBV2; TRBD2 matches 8 bases. CDR3 length: 17 residues. Germline values: CDR1 SNHLY, CDR2 FYNNEI. V lost 5 bases, J lost 0 bases, and 10 bases stayed unmatched.

This clone showed up just a few times. CDR3 sequence: CATSRGEDRGNEKLFF. DNA of the CDR3: TGTGCCACCAGCAGAGGGGAGGACAGGGGAAACGAAAAACTGTTTTTT. The rearrangement uses TRBV15 and TRBJ1-4, with TRBD1 identical over 9 bases. V lost 1 base, J lost 8 bases, and 8 bases stayed unmatched. CDR3 length: 16 amino acids. Germline loops: CDR1 LNHNV, CDR2 YYDKDF (reference sequence).

The rearrangement joins TRBV6-1 to TRBJ2-7; D remains unclear. This CDR3 has 15 residues. V lost 2 bases, J lost 1 base, and 12 bases lay in between. CDR1 MNHNS and CDR2 SASEGT come from the germline V gene. In DNA form, the CDR3 reads TGTGCCAGCAGTGAATCTTCCGGTACTTCCTACGAGCAGTACTTC. Protein sequence: CASSESSGTSYEQYF.

The chain links TRBV30 to TRBJ2-3, with a possible D match to TRBD1 (6 bases). V lost 1 base to trimming and J lost 4 bases, with 9 bases between them. The CDR3 covers 13 residues. CDR1 GTSNPN and CDR2 SVGIG come from the germline V gene (reference sequence). The CDR3 bases are TGTGCCTGGAGTGAAGGGGGACCAGATACGCAGTATTTT. It translates to CAWSEGGPDTQYF.

The chain joins TRBV27 to TRBJ2-7; 9 nucleotides match TRBD1. CDR1 and CDR2 (germline): MNHEY, SMNVEV (reference sequence). The CDR3 is 13 amino acids. J lost 7 bases, V lost 5 bases, and 6 bases had no gene match. The CDR3 DNA reads as TGTGCCAGCAGTCCCAACAGGGGGCGAGAGCAGTACTTC. Amino acids: CASSPNRGREQYF.

There are a few counts of this clone. The chain combines TRBV13 with TRBJ2-7; TRBD1 is a possible D gene (5 bases). Germline V lookup: CDR1 PRHDT, CDR2 FYEKMQ (reference sequence). This CDR3 has 14 amino acids. V shed 3 bases and J shed 3 bases, with 12 bases lying between them. The CDR3 DNA reads as TGTGCCAGCAGCTTGGGGCCCCCCGACTACGAGCAGTACTTC. Protein sequence: CASSLGPPDYEQYF.